The 14 T cell receptor beta chains below were found in one sample sequenced in a study of blood T cell repertoires in COVID-19. Here immunoSEQ multiplex PCR was the method, and the copy in TCRdb shows in-frame clones only, minus some. The table has just over 95,000 clones, about 86% seen once. The sample comprised peripheral blood. The receptors here all came from a man between 60 and 75 years old with acute or convalescent COVID-19.

For the CDR3, the DNA is TGTGCCAGCAGCCCCGGGGGTACGAGGGCTTCACCCCTCCACTTT. It encodes CASSPGGTRASPLHF. The V and J genes are TRBV6-5 and TRBJ1-6; perhaps TRBD1 as D (5 bases). Trimming removed 6 bases from V and 9 bases from J, with 18 bases in between. CDR3 length: 15 residues. Germline CDR1 is MNHEY and CDR2 is SVGAGI.

This sequence joins TRBV7-9 and TRBJ2-5, with D possibly TRBD2 on 5 matching bases. The CDR3 extends over 16 amino acids. CDR1 SEHNR and CDR2 FQNEAQ come from the germline V gene (reference sequence). V shed 1 base and J shed 2 bases, with 14 bases lying between them. The CDR3 loop is CASSLGLGAAQETQYF. The CDR3 DNA reads as TGTGCCAGCAGCTTAGGACTGGGAGCGGCACAAGAGACCCAGTACTTC. Using reference TRBV7-9 and TRBJ2-5 for the parts outside the CDR3, the full variable domain is DTGVSQNPRHKITKRGQNVTFRCDPISEHNRLYWYRQTLGQGPEFLTYFQNEAQLEKSRLLSDRFSAERPKGSFSTLEIQRTEQGDSAMYLCASSLGLGAAQETQYFGPGTRLLVL.

The V and J genes are TRBV10-1 and TRBJ1-2; 7 bases map to TRBD1. The germline V gene encodes CDR1 WNHNN and CDR2 SYGVQD (reference sequence). The CDR3 has 13 residues. V gave up 6 bases and J gave up 5 bases; unmatched junction bases: 6. The CDR3 loop reads CASSVDREYGYTF. The CDR3 bases are TGCGCCAGCAGCGTTGACAGGGAGTATGGCTACACCTTC.

The table lists this clone with a few counts. The CDR3 DNA follows: TGTGCCATCCCGGGAGGGGAGACCCAGTACTTC. This sequence encodes CAIPGGETQYF. This chain links TRBV10-3 with TRBJ2-5; the match to TRBD2 covers 8 bases. Germline-derived CDR1 and CDR2 are ENHRY and SYGVKD. CDR3 length: 11 amino acids. V shed 8 bases and J 5 bases; nucleotides not matched to a gene: 1.

V and J are TRBV7-6 and TRBJ1-2; 8 nucleotides line up with TRBD1. Germline-derived CDR1 and CDR2 are SGHVS and FNYEAQ. The CDR3 spans 15 residues. V was pared by 4 bases and J by 1 base, with 5 bases of the junction left unmatched. The CDR3 is CASSSGQGVNYGYTF. CDR3 sequence (DNA): TGTGCCAGCAGCTCCGGACAGGGCGTTAACTATGGCTACACCTTC.

This clone was recorded once. The chain couples TRBV5-1 to TRBJ2-3; no clear D. V was trimmed by 3 bases and J by 4 bases, leaving 9 bases between them. The CDR3 totals 13 residues. Germline V gene sequence: CDR1 SGHRS, CDR2 YFSETQ. The CDR3 protein is CASSSSSADTQYF. CDR3 sequence (DNA): TGCGCCAGCAGCTCCTCCTCGGCAGATACGCAGTATTTT.

Only a few counts were recorded for this clone. The V gene is TRBV11-3, the J gene TRBJ2-3; 10 bases agree with TRBD1. Trimming at V came to 5 bases and at J to 6 bases, leaving 11 bases not matched to a gene. The germline CDR1 and CDR2 sequences are SGHNT and YENEEA. The CDR3 is 16 amino acids. The CDR3 is CASSLGQGTLVDTQYF. In nucleotides, the CDR3 is TGTGCCAGCAGCCTGGGACAGGGGACTTTAGTGGATACGCAGTATTTT.

The chain links TRBV10-2 to TRBJ2-1, with 11 nucleotides matching TRBD2. The CDR3 totals 14 residues. Germline values: CDR1 WSHSY, CDR2 SAAADI. V dropped 6 bases and J dropped 6; count of bases not matched to a gene: 4. The CDR3 reads CASSKLAGANEQFF. The CDR3 coding sequence is TGCGCCAGCAGCAAACTAGCGGGAGCCAATGAGCAGTTCTTC.

This clone was picked up a small number of times. The J gene is TRBJ2-5, the V gene TRBV28, with TRBD1 as a possible D gene (6 bases). The germline gives CDR1 MDHEN, CDR2 SYDVKM. V was cut by 10 bases and J by 7 bases, with 16 bases left in between. The CDR3 is made up of 12 amino acids. The CDR3 region is CATTDSSLTQYF. Here the CDR3 DNA reads TGTGCCACGACGGACAGCAGTTTGACCCAGTACTTC.

For this clone: The junction departs from the called germline gene at one end, perhaps through a read error. The chain employs TRBV6-2 or TRBV6-3 and TRBJ2-3, with 8 bases fitting TRBD2. Germline values: CDR1 MNHEY, CDR2 SVGEGT. The CDR3 runs 13 residues. CDR3 DNA sequence: TGTGCCAGCAGTTACTCGGGACTAGATAAGCAGTATTTT. Translation: CASSYSGLDKQYF.

A few counts support this clone. This sequence joins TRBV9 and TRBJ2-4; D is possibly TRBD2 (6 bases). The germline CDR1 and CDR2 sequences are SGDLS and YYNGEE. V lost 4 bases, J lost 6 bases, and 17 bases lay in between. This CDR3 is 15 amino acids long. DNA of the CDR3: TGTGCCAGCAGCCCCCGAGTTGGGGGGTCAAACATTCAGTACTTC. This sequence encodes CASSPRVGGSNIQYF.

This chain joins TRBV5-5 and TRBJ2-2; TRBD1 matches 8 bases. The CDR3 is 17 residues long. Germline V gene sequence: CDR1 SGHKS, CDR2 YYEKEE (reference sequence). V lost 2 bases to trimming and J lost 4 bases; unmatched junction nucleotides: 10. The DNA of the CDR3 is TGTGCCAGCAGCTTCTCTATGGACAGGGCTAGCACCGGGGAGCTGTTTTTT. Its translation is CASSFSMDRASTGELFF.

The chain links TRBV30 to TRBJ1-6; TRBD1 is a possible D gene (5 bases). CDR3 length: 17 residues. CDR1 and CDR2 (germline): GTSNPN, SVGIG (reference sequence). V dropped 0 bases and J dropped 2 bases, with 14 bases sitting between them. CDR3 in amino acids: CAWSVRPQGTYNSPLHF. CDR3 DNA: TGTGCCTGGAGTGTACGGCCCCAGGGAACCTATAATTCACCCCTCCACTTT. The full variable domain, its missing parts supplied by reference TRBV30 and TRBJ1-6, is SQTIHQWPATLVQPVGSPLSLECTVEGTSNPNLYWYRQAAGRGLQLLFYSVGIGQISSEVPQNLSASRPQDRQFILSSKKLLLSDSGFYLCAWSVRPQGTYNSPLHFGNGTRLTVT.

The chain employs TRBV5-8 and TRBJ2-7; TRBD2 matches at 13 bases. The CDR3 sequence is 14 residues long. Germline trimming cut 1 base from V and 6 bases from J; bases unmatched to any gene: 1. CDR1 SGHTS and CDR2 YDEGEE come from the germline V gene. In nucleotides, the CDR3 is TGTGCCAGCAGCTTGACTAGCGGGAGGGGCGAGCAGTACGTC. The encoded protein is CASSLTSGRGEQYV.